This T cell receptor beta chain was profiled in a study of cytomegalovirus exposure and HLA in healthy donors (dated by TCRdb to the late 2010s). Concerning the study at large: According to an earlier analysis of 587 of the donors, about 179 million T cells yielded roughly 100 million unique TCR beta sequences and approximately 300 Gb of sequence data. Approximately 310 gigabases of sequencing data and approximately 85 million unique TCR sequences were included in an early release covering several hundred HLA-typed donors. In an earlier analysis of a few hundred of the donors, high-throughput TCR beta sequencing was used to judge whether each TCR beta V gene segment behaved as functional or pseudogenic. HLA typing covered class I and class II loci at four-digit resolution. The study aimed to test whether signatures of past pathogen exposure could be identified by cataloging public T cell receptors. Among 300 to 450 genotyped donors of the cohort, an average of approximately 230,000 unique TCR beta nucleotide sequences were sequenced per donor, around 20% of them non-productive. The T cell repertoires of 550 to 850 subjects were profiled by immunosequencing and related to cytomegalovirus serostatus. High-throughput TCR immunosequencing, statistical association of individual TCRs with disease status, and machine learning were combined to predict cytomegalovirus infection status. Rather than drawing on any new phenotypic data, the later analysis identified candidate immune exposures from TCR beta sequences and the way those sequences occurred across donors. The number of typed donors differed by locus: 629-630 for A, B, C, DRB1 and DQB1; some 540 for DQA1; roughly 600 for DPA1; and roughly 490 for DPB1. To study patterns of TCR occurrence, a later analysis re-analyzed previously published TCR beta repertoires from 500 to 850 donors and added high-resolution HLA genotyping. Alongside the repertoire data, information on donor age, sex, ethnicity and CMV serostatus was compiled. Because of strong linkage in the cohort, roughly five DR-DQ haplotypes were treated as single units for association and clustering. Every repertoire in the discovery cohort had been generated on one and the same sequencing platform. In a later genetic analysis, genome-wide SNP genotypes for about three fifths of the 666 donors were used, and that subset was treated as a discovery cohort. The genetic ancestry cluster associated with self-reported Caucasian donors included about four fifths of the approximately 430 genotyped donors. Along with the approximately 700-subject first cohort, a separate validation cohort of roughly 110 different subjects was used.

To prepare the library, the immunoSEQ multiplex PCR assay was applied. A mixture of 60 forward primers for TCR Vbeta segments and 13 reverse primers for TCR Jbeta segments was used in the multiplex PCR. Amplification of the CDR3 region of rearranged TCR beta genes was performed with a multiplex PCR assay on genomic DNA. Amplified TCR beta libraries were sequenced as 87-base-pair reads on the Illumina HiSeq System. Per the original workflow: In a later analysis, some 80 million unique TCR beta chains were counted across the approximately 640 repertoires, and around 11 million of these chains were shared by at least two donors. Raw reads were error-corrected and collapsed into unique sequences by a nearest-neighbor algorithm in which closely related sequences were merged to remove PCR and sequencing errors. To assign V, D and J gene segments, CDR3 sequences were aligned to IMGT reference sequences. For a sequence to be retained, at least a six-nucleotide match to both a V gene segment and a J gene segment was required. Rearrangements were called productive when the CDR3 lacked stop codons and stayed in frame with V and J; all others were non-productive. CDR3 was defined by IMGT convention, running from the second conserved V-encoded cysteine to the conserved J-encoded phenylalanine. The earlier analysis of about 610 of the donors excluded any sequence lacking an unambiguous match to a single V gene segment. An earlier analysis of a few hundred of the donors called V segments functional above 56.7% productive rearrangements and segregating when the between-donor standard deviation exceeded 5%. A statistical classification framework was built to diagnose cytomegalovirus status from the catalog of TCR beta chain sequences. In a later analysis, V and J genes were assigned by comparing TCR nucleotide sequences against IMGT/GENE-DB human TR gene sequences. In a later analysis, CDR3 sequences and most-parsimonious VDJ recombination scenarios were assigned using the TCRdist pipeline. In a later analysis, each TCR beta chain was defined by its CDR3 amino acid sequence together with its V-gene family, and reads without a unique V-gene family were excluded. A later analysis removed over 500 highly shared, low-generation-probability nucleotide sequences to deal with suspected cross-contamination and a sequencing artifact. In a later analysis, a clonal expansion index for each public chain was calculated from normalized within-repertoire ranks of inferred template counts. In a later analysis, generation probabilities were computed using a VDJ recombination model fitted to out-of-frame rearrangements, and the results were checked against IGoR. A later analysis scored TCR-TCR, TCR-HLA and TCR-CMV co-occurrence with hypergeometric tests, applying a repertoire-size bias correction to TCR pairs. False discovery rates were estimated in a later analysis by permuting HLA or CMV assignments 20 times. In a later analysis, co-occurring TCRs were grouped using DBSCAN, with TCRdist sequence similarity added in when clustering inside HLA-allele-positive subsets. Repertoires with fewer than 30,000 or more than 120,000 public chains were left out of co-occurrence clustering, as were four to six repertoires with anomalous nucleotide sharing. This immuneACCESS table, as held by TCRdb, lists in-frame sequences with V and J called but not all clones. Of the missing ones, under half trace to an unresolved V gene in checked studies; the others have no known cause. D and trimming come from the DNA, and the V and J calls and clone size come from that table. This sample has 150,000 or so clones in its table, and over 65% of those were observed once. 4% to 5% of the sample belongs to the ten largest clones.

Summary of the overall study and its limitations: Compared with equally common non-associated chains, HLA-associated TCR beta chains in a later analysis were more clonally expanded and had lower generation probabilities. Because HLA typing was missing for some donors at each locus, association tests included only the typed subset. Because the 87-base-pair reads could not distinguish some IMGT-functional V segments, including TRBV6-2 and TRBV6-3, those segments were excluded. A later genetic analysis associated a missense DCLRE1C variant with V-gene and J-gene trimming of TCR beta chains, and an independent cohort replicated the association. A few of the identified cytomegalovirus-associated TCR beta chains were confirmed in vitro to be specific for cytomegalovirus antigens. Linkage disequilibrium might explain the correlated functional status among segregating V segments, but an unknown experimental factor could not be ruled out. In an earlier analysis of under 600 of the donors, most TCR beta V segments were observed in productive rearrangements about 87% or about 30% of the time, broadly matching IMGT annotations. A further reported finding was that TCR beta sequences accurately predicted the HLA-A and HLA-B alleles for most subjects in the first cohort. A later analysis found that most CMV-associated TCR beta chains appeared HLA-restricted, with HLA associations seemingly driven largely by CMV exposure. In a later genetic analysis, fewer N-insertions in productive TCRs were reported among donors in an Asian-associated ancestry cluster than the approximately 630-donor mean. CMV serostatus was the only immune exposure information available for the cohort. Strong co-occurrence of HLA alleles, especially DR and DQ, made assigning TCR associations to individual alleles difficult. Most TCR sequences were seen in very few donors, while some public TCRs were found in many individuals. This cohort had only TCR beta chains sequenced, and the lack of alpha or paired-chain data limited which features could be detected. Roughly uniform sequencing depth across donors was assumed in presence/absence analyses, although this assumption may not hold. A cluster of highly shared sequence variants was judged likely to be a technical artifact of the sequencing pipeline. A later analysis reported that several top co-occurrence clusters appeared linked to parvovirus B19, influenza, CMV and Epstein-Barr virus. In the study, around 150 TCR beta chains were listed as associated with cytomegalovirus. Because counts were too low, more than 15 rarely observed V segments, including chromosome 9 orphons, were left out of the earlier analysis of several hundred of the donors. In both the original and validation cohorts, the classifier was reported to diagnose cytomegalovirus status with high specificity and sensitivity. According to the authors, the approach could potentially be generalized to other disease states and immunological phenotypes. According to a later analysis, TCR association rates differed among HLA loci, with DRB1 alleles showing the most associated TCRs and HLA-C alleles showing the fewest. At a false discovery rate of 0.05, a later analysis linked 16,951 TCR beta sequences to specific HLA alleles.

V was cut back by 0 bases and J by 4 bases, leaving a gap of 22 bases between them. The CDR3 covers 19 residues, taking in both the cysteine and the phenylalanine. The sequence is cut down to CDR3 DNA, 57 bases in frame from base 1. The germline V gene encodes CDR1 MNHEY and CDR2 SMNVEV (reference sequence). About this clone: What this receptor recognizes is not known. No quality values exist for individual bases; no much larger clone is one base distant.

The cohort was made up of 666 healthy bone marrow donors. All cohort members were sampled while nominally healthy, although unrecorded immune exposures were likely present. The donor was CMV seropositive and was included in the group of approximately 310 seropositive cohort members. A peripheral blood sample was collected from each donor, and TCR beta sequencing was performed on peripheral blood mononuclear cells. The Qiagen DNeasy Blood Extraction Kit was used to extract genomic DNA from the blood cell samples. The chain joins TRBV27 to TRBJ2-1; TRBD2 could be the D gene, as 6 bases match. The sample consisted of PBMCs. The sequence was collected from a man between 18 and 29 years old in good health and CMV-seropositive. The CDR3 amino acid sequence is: CASSLSLPGVGTDYNEQFF. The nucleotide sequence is TGTGCCAGCAGTTTATCGTTGCCGGGGGTCGGGACTGATTACAATGAGCAGTTCTTC.